This T cell receptor beta chain was obtained from a study of control samples from healthy donors and cancer patients (dated by TCRdb to between 2020 and 2021). In its sample, this clone was seen once. The clone's antigen remains unknown. No quality values exist for individual bases; no much larger clone is one base distant. The library was produced with the immunoSEQ multiplex PCR assay. TCRdb holds this immuneACCESS table with in-frame rearrangements only. Some clones are missing; in checked studies, unresolved V genes explain under half, and the rest has no known cause. Counted in this sample were 100,000 or so clones; roughly 92% of them appeared once. Clones ranked in the top ten supply over 0.85% of the sample. Its CDR3 holds 15 amino acids, cysteine through phenylalanine. The retained sequence is limited to the CDR3, 45 bases, with the frame set at the first base. V is cut by 2 bases and J by 0 bases, and the space between the germline ends is 11 bases. The germline V gene sets CDR1 to MNHEY and CDR2 to SVGAGI.

The sequence came from a woman in her 30s in good health. The sequence is built from TRBV6-5 and TRBJ2-7, with no confident D gene call. The sequencing input was blood. The CDR3 reads as follows: CASSYGMAHSYEQYF. The base sequence is TGTGCCAGCAGTTACGGGATGGCTCACTCCTACGAGCAGTACTTC.